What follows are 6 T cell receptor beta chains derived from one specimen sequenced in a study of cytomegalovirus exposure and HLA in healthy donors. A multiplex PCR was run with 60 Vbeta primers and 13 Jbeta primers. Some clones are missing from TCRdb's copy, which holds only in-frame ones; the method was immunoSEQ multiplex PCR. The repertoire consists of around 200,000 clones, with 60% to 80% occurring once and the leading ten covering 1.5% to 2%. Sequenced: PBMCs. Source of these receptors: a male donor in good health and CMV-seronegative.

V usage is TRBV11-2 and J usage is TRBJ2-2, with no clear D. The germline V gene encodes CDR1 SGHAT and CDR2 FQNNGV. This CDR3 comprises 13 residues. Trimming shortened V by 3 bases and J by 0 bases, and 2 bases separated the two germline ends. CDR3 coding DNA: TGTGCCAGCAGCTTCACGAACACCGGGGAGCTGTTTTTT. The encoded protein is CASSFTNTGELFF.

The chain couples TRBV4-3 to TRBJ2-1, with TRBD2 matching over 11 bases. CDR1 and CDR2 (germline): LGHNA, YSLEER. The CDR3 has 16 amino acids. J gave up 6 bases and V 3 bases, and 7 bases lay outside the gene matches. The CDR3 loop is CASSHLIAGGPNEQFF. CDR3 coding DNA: TGCGCCAGCAGCCATCTTATAGCGGGAGGGCCCAATGAGCAGTTCTTC.

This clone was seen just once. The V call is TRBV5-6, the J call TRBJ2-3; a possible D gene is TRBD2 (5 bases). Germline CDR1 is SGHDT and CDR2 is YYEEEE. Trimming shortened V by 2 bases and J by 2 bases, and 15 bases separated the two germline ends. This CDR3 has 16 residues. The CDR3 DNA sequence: TGTGCCAGCAGCTTCGCACCCCTAGCTCTCACAGATACGCAGTATTTT. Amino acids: CASSFAPLALTDTQYF.

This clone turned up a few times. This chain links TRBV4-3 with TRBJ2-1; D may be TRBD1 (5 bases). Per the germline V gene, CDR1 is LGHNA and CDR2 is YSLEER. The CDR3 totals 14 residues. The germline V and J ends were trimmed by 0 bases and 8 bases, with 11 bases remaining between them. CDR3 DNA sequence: TGCGCCAGCAGCCAAGAACTCAGGGTTGATGAGCAGTTCTTC. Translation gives CASSQELRVDEQFF.

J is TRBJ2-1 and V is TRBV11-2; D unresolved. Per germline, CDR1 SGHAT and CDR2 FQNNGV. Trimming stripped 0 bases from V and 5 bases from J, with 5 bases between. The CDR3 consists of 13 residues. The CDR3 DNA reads TGTGCCAGCAGCTTAGACCCAAACAATGAGCAGTTCTTC. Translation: CASSLDPNNEQFF.

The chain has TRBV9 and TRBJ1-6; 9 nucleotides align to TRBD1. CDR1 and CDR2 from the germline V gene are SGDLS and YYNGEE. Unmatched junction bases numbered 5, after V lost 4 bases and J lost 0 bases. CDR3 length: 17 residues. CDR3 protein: CASSSRDRDSYNSPLHF. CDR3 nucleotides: TGTGCCAGCAGCTCCCGGGACAGGGACTCCTATAATTCACCCCTCCACTTT.